This is a list of T cell receptor beta chains from one sample in a study of blood T cell repertoires in COVID-19. Repertoires were generated with immunoSEQ multiplex PCR, while TCRdb's copy carries only in-frame clones and drops some. The table has around 180,000 clones, roughly four fifths seen once. Sequenced sample: PBMCs or T cells enriched from blood (not recorded which). These receptors were taken from a man in his forties or fifties who had recovered from COVID-19. Both conserved end residues are part of each CDR3. Fields, in order: J gene, clone size, D gene, V gene, CDR3 protein, CDR3 DNA. The D gene is left open where the match is weak. Some rows mark clone size as missing; the rest say once, few, many or name a class of expanded clone.

>TRBJ2-1|.|.|TRBV5-6
CASSLTLYNEQFF
TGTGCCAGCAGCTTGACACTATACAATGAGCAGTTCTTC
>TRBJ1-4|.|TRBD1|TRBV11-2
CASSQDRGREKLFF
TGTGCCAGCAGCCAGGACAGGGGTCGCGAAAAACTGTTTTTT
>TRBJ1-4|.|TRBD1|TRBV6-5
CASSSMGQQNEKLFF
TGTGCCAGCAGTTCCATGGGACAGCAGAATGAAAAACTGTTTTTT
>TRBJ2-3|.|.|TRBV12-5
CASGLGGPNTDTQYF
TGTGCTAGTGGTTTGGGAGGGCCTAACACAGATACGCAGTATTTT
>TRBJ1-1|once|.|TRBV9
CASSSGPGGGMNTEAFF
TGTGCCAGCAGCTCCGGGCCCGGGGGGGGAATGAACACTGAAGCTTTCTTT
>TRBJ2-4|.|TRBD2|TRBV9
CASSPDLGGSKNIQYF
TGTGCCAGCAGCCCAGACCTCGGGGGGTCCAAAAACATTCAGTACTTC
>TRBJ1-2|.|.|TRBV10-3
CAISESDTLRDYGYTF
TGTGCCATCAGTGAGTCTGACACCCTGAGGGACTATGGCTACACCTTC
>TRBJ1-4|.|.|TRBV7-6
CASSGSRIATNEKLFF
TGTGCCAGCAGCGGGAGTAGGATTGCAACTAATGAAAAACTGTTTTTT
>TRBJ1-3|.|TRBD1|TRBV11-3
CASSGTGGTLYF
TGTGCCAGCAGTGGGACAGGAGGCACTCTTTATTTT
>TRBJ1-5|.|TRBD1|TRBV28
CASSLQGGPQHF
TGTGCCAGCAGTTTACAGGGGGGGCCCCAGCATTTT
>TRBJ2-4|few|TRBD1|TRBV28
CASSQTDRAKNIQYF
TGTGCCAGCAGCCAGACGGACAGGGCCAAAAACATTCAGTACTTC
>TRBJ1-3|.|TRBD1|TRBV28
CASRDRGSGNTIYF
TGTGCCAGCAGGGACAGGGGTTCTGGAAACACCATATATTTT
>TRBJ1-2|.|.|TRBV10-3
CAISALSPGSYGYTF
TGTGCCATCAGTGCCCTTTCCCCAGGATCCTATGGCTACACCTTC
>TRBJ2-7|.|TRBD2|TRBV11-2
CASSLARLAVISYEQYF
TGTGCCAGCAGCTTAGCCCGGCTAGCGGTGATCTCCTACGAGCAGTACTTC
>TRBJ2-1|.|TRBD2|TRBV7-9
CASSTSGTIEQFF
TGTGCCAGTTCGACTAGCGGTACTATTGAGCAGTTCTTC
>TRBJ1-2|.|.|TRBV10-3
CAISEGLYGYTF
TGTGCCATCAGTGAGGGTCTATATGGCTACACCTTC
>TRBJ1-6|.|.|TRBV14
CASSHRSSPLHF
TGTGCCAGCAGCCACCGGTCATCACCCCTCCACTTT
>TRBJ1-2|.|TRBD1|TRBV7-9
CASNRGGGQGTLYGYTF
TGTGCCAGCAACCGAGGTGGGGGACAGGGGACCCTCTATGGCTACACCTTC
>TRBJ2-2|once|TRBD2|TRBV15
CATSGLAGGQGELFF
TGTGCCACCAGCGGACTAGCGGGGGGGCAAGGGGAGCTGTTTTTT
>TRBJ1-6|.|.|TRBV7-8
CASRPGSTHNSPLHF
TGTGCCAGCAGACCGGGGTCCACCCACAATTCACCCCTCCACTTT
>TRBJ1-1|once|.|TRBV5-1
CASSGQGLMNTEAFF
TGCGCCAGCAGTGGGCAGGGTCTTATGAACACTGAAGCTTTCTTT
>TRBJ1-6|.|TRBD1|TRBV18
CASSPGQDNSPLHF
TGTGCCAGCTCACCGGGACAGGACAATTCACCCCTCCACTTT
>TRBJ2-2|.|TRBD1|TRBV2
CASRGRTGYNTGELFF
TGTGCCAGCAGGGGCCGGACAGGGTATAACACCGGGGAGCTGTTTTTT
>TRBJ2-2|.|.|TRBV18
CASSPETGTLGELFF
TGTGCCAGCTCACCGGAGACCGGGACTCTGGGGGAGCTGTTTTTT
>TRBJ1-6|.|.|TRBV15
CATSRDRGSSPLHF
TGTGCCACCAGCAGAGATCGCGGGAGTTCACCCCTCCACTTT
>TRBJ1-3|.|TRBD1|TRBV18
CASSFLRRDRGYTIYF
TGTGCCAGCTCGTTCCTACGCCGGGACAGGGGATACACCATATATTTT
>TRBJ1-2|few|.|TRBV4-1
CASTREGYGYTF
TGCGCCAGTACCAGGGAGGGGTATGGCTACACCTTC
>TRBJ2-2|few|.|TRBV27
CASSLRSWRNTGELFF
TGTGCCAGCAGTTTACGGTCTTGGAGGAACACCGGGGAGCTGTTTTTT
>TRBJ1-6|.|.|TRBV5-6
CASSLSRGNNSPLHF
TGTGCCAGCAGCTTGAGTAGGGGGAATAATTCACCCCTCCACTTT
>TRBJ2-7|.|.|TRBV5-4
CASSLNRVEQYF
TGTGCCAGCAGCTTGAACAGGGTCGAGCAGTACTTC
>TRBJ2-5|.|TRBD2|TRBV9
CASSVGERGGQETQYF
TGTGCCAGCAGCGTAGGCGAGCGGGGGGGTCAAGAGACCCAGTACTTC
>TRBJ1-1|few|TRBD1|TRBV6-2/TRBV6-3
CASSRDRVNTEAFF
TGTGCCAGCAGCAGGGACAGGGTGAACACTGAAGCTTTCTTT
>TRBJ1-5|.|TRBD1|TRBV2
CASRDRGGNQPQHF
TGTGCCAGCAGGGACAGGGGGGGCAATCAGCCCCAGCATTTT
>TRBJ2-1|.|.|TRBV11-3
CASSLAGGTYNEQFF
TGTGCCAGCAGCTTAGCGGGGGGCACCTACAATGAGCAGTTCTTC
>TRBJ2-7|.|TRBD2|TRBV18
CASSTTGGPYEQYF
TGTGCCAGCTCGACGACGGGGGGACCCTACGAGCAGTACTTC
>TRBJ2-7|few|TRBD2|TRBV9
CASSPSSKGLPYEQYF
TGTGCCAGCAGCCCCTCCTCTAAGGGACTACCCTACGAGCAGTACTTC
>TRBJ1-2|once|TRBD1|TRBV7-2
CASSLAGTGGLRGGYTF
TGTGCCAGCAGCTTAGCCGGGACAGGGGGTCTCCGCGGTGGCTACACCTTC
>TRBJ1-2|.|TRBD1|TRBV5-1
CASSPGQKDYGYTF
TGCGCCAGCAGCCCGGGACAGAAGGACTATGGCTACACCTTC
>TRBJ1-1|.|.|TRBV3-1/TRBV3-2
CASSSRVTEAFF
TGTGCCAGCAGCTCCCGCGTTACTGAAGCTTTCTTT
>TRBJ1-2|.|.|TRBV7-2
CASSLVTGSNYGYTF
TGTGCCAGCAGCTTAGTGACAGGCTCTAACTATGGCTACACCTTC
>TRBJ2-7|.|TRBD1|TRBV5-1
CASSLEAGGAEQYF
TGCGCCAGCAGCTTGGAAGCAGGGGGCGCCGAGCAGTACTTC
>TRBJ2-2|.|.|TRBV2
CASTRGNTGELFF
TGTGCCAGCACGCGGGGGAACACCGGGGAGCTGTTTTTT
>TRBJ1-1|.|.|TRBV12-5
CASGLVMGQGSNTEAFF
TGTGCTAGTGGTTTGGTCATGGGGCAGGGCTCGAACACTGAAGCTTTCTTT
>TRBJ2-1|once|TRBD1|TRBV3-1/TRBV3-2
CASSPEGQGVSYNEQFF
TGTGCCAGCAGCCCTGAGGGACAGGGGGTATCCTACAATGAGCAGTTCTTC
>TRBJ2-2|.|TRBD1|TRBV7-3
CASSAAPGGNTGELFF
TGTGCCAGCAGCGCCGCCCCAGGGGGGAACACCGGGGAGCTGTTTTTT
>TRBJ1-4|.|.|TRBV7-9
CASSSRHRDNEKLFF
TGTGCCAGCAGCTCACGACACCGCGATAATGAAAAACTGTTTTTT
>TRBJ2-7|few|.|TRBV5-1
CASNPLPGAAYEQYF
TGCGCCAGCAATCCTCTCCCAGGGGCAGCCTACGAGCAGTACTTC
>TRBJ1-2|.|.|TRBV19
CASRDRLVDYGYTF
TGTGCCAGCAGAGACAGGCTGGTTGACTATGGCTACACCTTC
>TRBJ2-1|.|.|TRBV3-1/TRBV3-2
CASSQEGASEQFF
TGTGCCAGCAGCCAAGAGGGGGCGAGTGAGCAGTTCTTC
>TRBJ1-4|.|TRBD1|TRBV10-3
CAISPGTGGYEKLFF
TGTGCCATCAGCCCCGGGACAGGGGGCTACGAAAAACTGTTTTTT
>TRBJ2-5|.|.|TRBV7-3
CASSRGLPGETQYF
TGTGCCAGCAGCCGGGGACTGCCAGGAGAGACCCAGTACTTC
>TRBJ1-1|few|TRBD1|TRBV30
CAYTGTGYTEAFF
TGTGCCTACACCGGGACAGGGTACACTGAAGCTTTCTTT
>TRBJ1-5|.|TRBD1|TRBV10-3
CAISLDRFAPQHF
TGTGCCATCAGCTTGGACAGGTTTGCGCCCCAGCATTTT
>TRBJ1-2|.|.|TRBV6-2/TRBV6-3
CASSYSGRGLNYGYTF
TGTGCCAGCAGTTACTCGGGGCGGGGGCTGAACTATGGCTACACCTTC